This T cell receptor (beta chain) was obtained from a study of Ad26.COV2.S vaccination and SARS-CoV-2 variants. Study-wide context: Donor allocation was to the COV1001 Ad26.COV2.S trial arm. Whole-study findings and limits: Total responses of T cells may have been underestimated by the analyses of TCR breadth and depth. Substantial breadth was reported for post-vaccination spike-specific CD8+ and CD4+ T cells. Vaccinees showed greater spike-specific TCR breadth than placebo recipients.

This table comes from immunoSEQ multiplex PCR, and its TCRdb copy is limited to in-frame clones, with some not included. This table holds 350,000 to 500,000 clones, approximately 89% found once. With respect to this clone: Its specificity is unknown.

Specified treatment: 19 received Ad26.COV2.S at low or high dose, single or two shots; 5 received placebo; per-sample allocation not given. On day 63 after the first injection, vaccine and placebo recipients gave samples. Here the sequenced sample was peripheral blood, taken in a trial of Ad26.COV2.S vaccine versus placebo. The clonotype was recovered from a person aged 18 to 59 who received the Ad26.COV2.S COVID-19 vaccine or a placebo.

CDR3 sequence: CASSLGSVGEKLFF. The CDR3 region has the DNA TGTGCCAGCAGCTTGGGGTCGGTAGGTGAAAAACTGTTTTTT. This chain uses TRBV7-2 with TRBJ1-4; D is unresolved. Germline V gene data show CDR1 as SGHTA and CDR2 as FQGNSA. V was clipped by 3 bases and J by 7 bases, with 12 bases between them. This CDR3 is 14 amino acids long.